Listed here are 32 T cell receptor beta chains from one sample, sequenced in a study of Ad26.COV2.S vaccination and SARS-CoV-2 variants. Treatment in this sample: approximately 18 received Ad26.COV2.S at low or high dose, single or two shots; 5 received placebo; per-sample allocation not given. All samples were drawn on day 63, counting from the first vaccine or placebo injection. TCRdb's copy holds only in-frame clones and misses some; the assay was immunoSEQ multiplex PCR. The profile covers 330,000 or so clones, with about nine tenths appearing a single time and about 5% taken by the ten largest. This material consisted of peripheral blood, taken in a trial of Ad26.COV2.S vaccine versus placebo. These receptors were collected from a person aged 18 to 59 who received the Ad26.COV2.S COVID-19 vaccine or a placebo.

V and J are TRBV6-2 or TRBV6-3 and TRBJ1-1; a weak D match, TRBD1 (6 bases). Trimming took 5 bases from V and 5 from J, leaving 15 bases between them. The CDR3 loop spans 14 amino acids. From germline, CDR1 is MNHEY and CDR2 SVGEGT. The CDR3 DNA is TGTGCCAGCAGTCCCGGGGGGGGCTGGACTGAAGCTTTCTTT. Protein sequence: CASSPGGGWTEAFF.

The rearrangement joins TRBV4-3 to TRBJ2-3; TRBD2 agrees at 7 bases. This CDR3 has 14 residues. V lost 5 bases, J lost 0 bases, and 2 bases stayed unmatched. CDR1 and CDR2 (germline): LGHNA, YSLEER. This CDR3 is CASSWTRSTDTQYF. The DNA of the CDR3 is TGCGCCAGCAGCTGGACTAGGAGCACAGATACGCAGTATTTT.

The chain recombines TRBV7-3 with TRBJ2-5, with TRBD2 matching over 7 bases. Germline V gene lookup returns CDR1 SGHTA and CDR2 FQGTGA. This CDR3 is built from 16 residues. Germline trimming cut 4 bases from V and 4 bases from J; bases unmatched to any gene: 12. CDR3 in amino acids: CASSSGAGEEGETQYF. Here the CDR3 DNA reads TGTGCCAGCAGCTCCGGGGCGGGGGAGGAAGGAGAGACCCAGTACTTC.

The chain employs TRBV6-5 and TRBJ1-2, with TRBD1 as a possible D gene (5 bases). V was clipped by 7 bases and J by 0 bases, with 15 bases between them. Germline V gene lookup returns CDR1 MNHEY and CDR2 SVGAGI. The CDR3 contains 15 residues. The CDR3 coding sequence is TGTGCCAGCACCTACGCTGCGGGGCCTAACTATGGCTACACCTTC. It translates to CASTYAAGPNYGYTF.

This chain connects TRBV15 to TRBJ2-4; 9 bases line up with TRBD1. The V segment lost 0 bases and the J segment 2 bases; nucleotides outside the gene matches: 11. The CDR3 spans 19 residues. CDR1 and CDR2 from the germline V gene are LNHNV and YYDKDF (reference sequence). This chain's CDR3 is CATSREGTGTSGTKNIQYF. The CDR3 bases are TGTGCCACCAGCAGAGAGGGGACAGGGACCAGTGGCACCAAAAACATTCAGTACTTC.

J is TRBJ1-5 and V is TRBV19; D perhaps matches TRBD1 (5 bases). Germline CDR1 and CDR2: LNHDA and SQIVND (reference sequence). V lost 10 bases and J 0 bases, leaving 16 bases between the germline ends. The CDR3 extends over 15 amino acids. In DNA, the CDR3 is TGTGCCACCAGCCTACAGGTCTATAGCAATCAGCCCCAGCATTTT. Translation: CATSLQVYSNQPQHF.

This clone was observed a handful of times. The chain carries TRBV30 and TRBJ2-1; weak D call: TRBD1 (6 bases). V dropped 1 base and J dropped 1 base, with 11 bases sitting between them. CDR3 size: 15 residues. Per germline, CDR1 GTSNPN and CDR2 SVGIG (reference sequence). CDR3 sequence: CAWSGKGGSYNEQFF. The CDR3 region has the DNA TGTGCCTGGAGTGGAAAAGGGGGATCCTACAATGAGCAGTTCTTC.

This clone is deemed medium-sized (0.01 to 0.1%). The V and J genes are TRBV7-8 and TRBJ2-1, with D maybe TRBD2 (5 bases). The CDR3 covers 14 residues. Trimming left V 2 bases short and J 0 bases short, with 5 bases between. CDR1 is SGHVS and CDR2 is FQNEAQ in the germline V gene. CDR3 in amino acids: CASSLRGSYNEQFF. The CDR3, as DNA: TGTGCCAGCAGCTTACGGGGCTCCTACAATGAGCAGTTCTTC. Based on the CDR3 plus reference TRBV7-8 and TRBJ2-1, the full variable domain is GAGVSQSPRYKVAKRGQDVALRCDPISGHVSLFWYQQALGQGPEFLTYFQNEAQLDKSGLPSDRFFAERPEGSVSTLKIQRTQQEDSAVYLCASSLRGSYNEQFFGPGTRLTVL.

In the case of this clone: The same CDR3 is also encoded by other DNA sequences in this sample. This chain connects TRBV6-5 to TRBJ2-3; D is ambiguous. Deletions cut 5 bases from V and 0 bases from J, with 3 bases between. The CDR3 totals 12 residues. Germline loops: CDR1 MNHEY, CDR2 SVGAGI. CDR3 loop: CASSQSTDTQYF. The CDR3 DNA follows: TGTGCCAGCAGTCAAAGCACAGATACGCAGTATTTT.

The chain links TRBV5-1 to TRBJ2-7; D remains unclear. This CDR3 has 14 amino acids. CDR1 is SGHRS, CDR2 YFSETQ, per germline. V dropped 5 bases and J dropped 3 bases, with 15 bases sitting between them. The CDR3, as DNA: TGCGCCAGCAGTTCATCGGAATGGGTCTACGAGCAGTACTTC. This gives the protein CASSSSEWVYEQYF.

V is TRBV19 and J is TRBJ2-1; 10 bases fit TRBD2. Germline values: CDR1 LNHDA, CDR2 SQIVND (reference sequence). Unmatched junction bases numbered 8, after V lost 5 bases and J lost 7 bases. The CDR3 sequence is 15 residues long. The CDR3 sequence: CASSVSGGAGNEQFF. The DNA of the CDR3 is TGTGCCAGTAGTGTAAGCGGGGGGGCCGGAAATGAGCAGTTCTTC.

This chain uses TRBV5-4 with TRBJ1-2; D is perhaps TRBD1 (5 bases). The CDR3 has 14 residues. Germline CDR1 reads SGHNT; CDR2 reads YYREEE (reference sequence). V was trimmed by 2 bases and J by 11 bases, leaving 19 bases between them. CDR3 DNA: TGTGCCAGCAGCTTCAGTATGACAGACGGTCCGTACACCTTC. Amino acid sequence: CASSFSMTDGPYTF.

The gene calls are TRBV6-2 or TRBV6-3 and TRBJ1-2; TRBD1 is a possible D gene (5 bases). The germline gives CDR1 MNHEY, CDR2 SVGEGT. V shed 2 bases and J shed 6 bases, with 10 bases lying between them. The CDR3 sequence is 13 residues long. CDR3 residues: CASSYGAGNGYTF. As DNA, the CDR3 is TGTGCCAGCAGTTACGGGGCAGGGAATGGCTACACCTTC.

J is TRBJ2-7 and V is TRBV7-9; 7 bases are a match to TRBD2. The CDR3 runs to 17 residues. Germline CDR1 reads SEHNR; CDR2 reads FQNEAQ (reference sequence). V trimming: 5 bases; J trimming: 1 base; junction bases outside the gene matches: 14. The CDR3 is CASSPMGIAGRSYEQYV. CDR3 DNA: TGTGCCAGCAGCCCTATGGGGATCGCCGGGAGGTCCTACGAGCAGTACGTC.

The chain combines TRBV24-1 with TRBJ1-2; unclear D gene. Germline V gene lookup returns CDR1 KGHDR and CDR2 SFDVKD. Trimming removed 2 bases from V and 0 bases from J, with 18 bases in between. The CDR3 is 18 amino acids. The CDR3 spells CATSDWPLGQVANYGYTF. CDR3 DNA: TGTGCCACCAGTGATTGGCCCCTTGGGCAGGTAGCTAACTATGGCTACACCTTC.

The rearrangement uses TRBV7-9 and TRBJ2-7; 8 nucleotides line up with TRBD1. With 6 bases clipped from V and 0 bases from J, the junction kept 4 bases outside the gene matches. This CDR3 has 14 residues. Per the germline V gene, CDR1 is SEHNR and CDR2 is FQNEAQ (reference sequence). The CDR3 loop reads CASRPDRDSYEQYV. In DNA, the CDR3 is TGTGCCAGCAGACCGGACAGGGACTCCTACGAGCAGTACGTC.

The rearrangement joins TRBV5-4 to TRBJ1-2; TRBD1 matches at 10 bases. Germline CDR1 is SGHNT and CDR2 is YYREEE (reference sequence). After removal of 4 bases from V and 7 bases from J, the junction contained 7 bases not matched to a gene. The CDR3 consists of 14 residues. Written as DNA, the CDR3 is TGTGCCAGCAGCCCGGGACAGGGGTTTAGTGGCTACACCTTC. This encodes CASSPGQGFSGYTF.

The table lists this clone with a count of one. CDR3 amino acids: CASSKQVTNYGYTF. The CDR3 DNA is TGTGCCAGTAGTAAACAGGTTACTAACTATGGCTACACCTTC. The chain links TRBV19 to TRBJ1-2; tentative D call: TRBD1 (5 bases). The CDR3 covers 14 residues. Trimming shortened V by 4 bases and J by 0 bases, and 9 bases separated the two germline ends. CDR1 is LNHDA and CDR2 is SQIVND in the germline V gene (reference sequence).

The CDR3 here is CASSRTSGRARTTYNEQFF. CDR3 sequence (DNA): TGTGCCAGCAGCCGAACTAGCGGGAGAGCCCGAACAACCTACAATGAGCAGTTCTTC. This rearrangement joins TRBV11-3 to TRBJ2-1, with 11 bases aligning to TRBD2. CDR1 is SGHNT and CDR2 is YENEEA in the germline V gene. The CDR3 spans 19 residues. V shed 5 bases, J shed 2 bases, and the junction held 14 bases outside the gene matches.

This chain links TRBV2 with TRBJ1-5; the match to TRBD1 covers 7 bases. Germline V CDR1 and CDR2: SNHLY, FYNNEI. The CDR3 loop spans 14 amino acids. The V segment lost 5 bases and the J segment 8 bases; nucleotides outside the gene matches: 9. CDR3 residues: CASSIYRGTEPQHF. Written as DNA, the CDR3 is TGTGCCAGCAGTATCTACAGGGGTACGGAGCCCCAGCATTTT.

This chain's CDR3 is CASSSGQGARETQYF. DNA for the CDR3: TGTGCCAGCAGTTCGGGACAGGGGGCGAGGGAGACCCAGTACTTC. The rearrangement joins TRBV6-5 to TRBJ2-5; TRBD1 aligns across 12 bases. The CDR3 loop spans 15 amino acids. The V and J ends lost 4 bases and 5 bases, in that order; junction bases with no gene match: 5. Germline V gene data show CDR1 as MNHEY and CDR2 as SVGAGI.

This clone was counted only a few times. This chain uses TRBV3-1 (or the pseudogene TRBV3-2) with TRBJ2-7; D gene ambiguous. The CDR3 covers 12 residues. Trimming took 0 bases from V and 7 from J, leaving 7 bases between them. The V gene's germline CDR1 is LGHDT and CDR2 YNNKEL (reference sequence). In DNA form, the CDR3 reads TGTGCCAGCAGCCAAGATGGGTCGGAGCAGTACGTC. Its translation is CASSQDGSEQYV.

The gene calls are TRBV6-2 or TRBV6-3 and TRBJ1-1; possibly TRBD1 for D (5 bases). The ends were cut back, 6 bases at V and 5 bases at J, with 13 bases in the middle. Germline V gives CDR1 MNHEY, CDR2 SVGEGT. The CDR3 has 13 residues. The CDR3 sequence: CASSSPRVTEAFF. The CDR3 coding sequence is TGTGCCAGCAGCTCACCCAGGGTTACTGAAGCTTTCTTT.

About this clone: At one end the junction does not follow the germline gene, possibly because of a read error. The chain uses TRBV11-2 and TRBJ2-3, with TRBD2 as a possible D gene (5 bases). The CDR3 runs to 13 residues. CDR1 is SGHAT and CDR2 is FQNNGV in the germline V gene. CDR3 loop: CAGSSLPGDTQYF. CDR3 bases: TGTGCCGGCAGCTCCTTACCGGGGGATACGCAGTATTTT.

The chain joins TRBV7-2 to TRBJ1-1, with 7 bases identical to TRBD1. This CDR3 is 14 amino acids long. V lost 5 bases and J lost 6; bases outside the gene matches: 9. Per germline, CDR1 SGHTA and CDR2 FQGNSA. CDR3 amino acids: CASSQSQGVAEAFF. Written as DNA, the CDR3 is TGTGCCAGCAGCCAATCCCAGGGGGTGGCTGAAGCTTTCTTT. The complete variable domain, with remaining parts taken from reference TRBV7-2 and TRBJ1-1, reads GAGVSQSPSNKVTEKGKDVELRCDPISGHTALYWYRQSLGQGLEFLIYFQGNSAPDKSGLPSDRFSAERTGGSVSTLTIQRTQQEDSAVYLCASSQSQGVAEAFFGQGTRLTVV.

The CDR3 DNA follows: TGTGCCAGCAGCGGGGACAGCTATGGCTACACCTTC. Translated, it gives CASSGDSYGYTF. The rearrangement uses TRBV5-4 and TRBJ1-2, with 7 positions matching TRBD1. Germline V gives CDR1 SGHNT, CDR2 YYREEE (reference sequence). CDR3 size: 12 residues. V dropped 4 bases and J dropped 4; count of bases not matched to a gene: 1.

This clone was counted a single time. This chain joins TRBV5-6 and TRBJ2-7; D unresolved. The CDR3 covers 14 residues. Trimming took 1 base from V and 2 from J, leaving 10 bases between them. The germline V gene has CDR1 SGHDT and CDR2 YYEEEE. CDR3 coding DNA: TGTGCCAGCAGCTTGAGTCTGAATCCCTACGAGCAGTACGTC. This translates into CASSLSLNPYEQYV.

This sequence joins TRBV5-6 and TRBJ1-2; 9 nucleotides match TRBD1. Germline V gives CDR1 SGHDT, CDR2 YYEEEE. This CDR3 region has 15 residues. V was clipped by 4 bases and J by 7 bases; unmatched bases: 11. CDR3 in DNA: TGTGCCAGCAGCCAGTATCCCGGGACAGGGACTGGCTACACCTTC. Its translation: CASSQYPGTGTGYTF.

The chain links TRBV3-1 (or the pseudogene TRBV3-2) to TRBJ2-3, with D unresolved. CDR1 is LGHDT, CDR2 YNNKEL, per germline (reference sequence). This CDR3 is built from 15 residues. The V end was cut by 1 base, the J end by 0 bases, with 8 bases between. CDR3 DNA sequence: TGTGCCAGCAGCCAAGGTGACATCAGCACAGATACGCAGTATTTT. Residues: CASSQGDISTDTQYF.

This chain joins TRBV7-9 and TRBJ1-3, with 10 bases matching TRBD1. Looked up from germline, CDR1 is SEHNR and CDR2 is FQNEAQ (reference sequence). The CDR3 is 16 amino acids. V lost 4 bases to trimming and J lost 3 bases; unmatched junction nucleotides: 6. DNA of the CDR3: TGTGCCAGCAGCTCACCGGGACAGGGGATTGGAAACACCATATATTTT. Residues: CASSSPGQGIGNTIYF.

The V gene is TRBV7-2, the J gene TRBJ2-5, with TRBD2 identical over 15 bases. Germline V gene data show CDR1 as SGHTA and CDR2 as FQGNSA. Trimming removed 7 bases from V and 7 bases from J; junction bases left unmatched: 4. This CDR3 is built from 14 residues. The CDR3, as DNA: TGTGCCAGCACCGGGACTAGCGGGGGGTCGACCCAGTACTTC. Its protein product is CASTGTSGGSTQYF.

The chain links TRBV19 to TRBJ2-6; possibly TRBD1 or TRBD2 for D (5 bases each). V lost 10 bases to trimming and J lost 0 bases, with 13 bases between them. Germline lookup yields CDR1 LNHDA and CDR2 SQIVND (reference sequence). The CDR3 is 15 residues long. The CDR3 is CATSDGGSGANVLTF. DNA of the CDR3: TGTGCCACTTCTGATGGGGGCTCTGGGGCCAACGTCCTGACTTTC.